This T cell receptor (beta chain) was captured in a study of beta chain features in type 1 diabetes. Study background: What patients shared with healthy donors was a similar profile of age, gender and cell yields.

This clone was seen a handful of times. Reverse transcribing all isolated RNA meant expressed TCRB transcripts were sequenced. TCRdb's table, derived via immunoSEQ multiplex PCR, lists solely in-frame clones and lacks some. Of a few hundred thousand clones listed, 14% are singletons. Germline V lookup: CDR1 SEHNR, CDR2 FQNEAQ (reference sequence). Trimming removed 3 bases from V and 5 bases from J, with 10 bases in between. The CDR3 totals 13 residues. The clonotype originates from a young man in good health. The sequenced sample was central memory CD4+ T cells from blood. The chain combines TRBV7-9 with TRBJ2-5; no firm D call. The CDR3 DNA is TGTGCCAGCAGCTTTCGGAATGGGGAGACCCAGTACTTC. The encoded protein is CASSFRNGETQYF. The full variable domain, with the rest looked up from reference TRBV7-9 and TRBJ2-5, is DTGVSQNPRHKITKRGQNVTFRCDPISEHNRLYWYRQTLGQGPEFLTYFQNEAQLEKSRLLSDRFSAERPKGSFSTLEIQRTEQGDSAMYLCASSFRNGETQYFGPGTRLLVL.